This entry features one TCR beta chain sequence. Its antigen is unidentified. These data are taken from a study of OX40 agonist ivuxolimab in advanced cancers. On the study more broadly: Ivuxolimab, which is an agonistic anti-OX40 (CD134) antibody, was administered to the patients. Patients were dosed intravenously with ivuxolimab at 0.01 to 10 mg/kg every 2 weeks. Points from the study as a whole: Expanded clones belonging to CD8+ T cells outnumbered, on average, those of CD4+.

Some clones are missing from TCRdb's copy, which holds only in-frame ones; the method was immunoSEQ multiplex PCR. Here the sample spans approximately 22,000 clones, nearly 90% being singletons. Patients had blood sampled at baseline and again on cycle 4 day 1 and cycle 7 day 1. CDR3 length equals 17 residues. Germline-derived CDR1 and CDR2 are SGDLS and YYNGEE. Unmatched junction bases numbered 6, after V lost 4 bases and J lost 0 bases. The chain joins TRBV9 to TRBJ2-3; 12 nucleotides agree with TRBD2. The input for sequencing was CD4+ or CD8+ T cells sorted from blood, taken in a trial of the OX40 agonist ivuxolimab. This clonotype originated in an adult with an advanced solid tumor such as melanoma, head and neck, liver or kidney cancer. CDR3 sequence (DNA): TGTGCCAGCAGCTCCCGGCTAGCGGGAGGGAGCACAGATACGCAGTATTTT. Its protein product is CASSSRLAGGSTDTQYF.